This T cell receptor beta chain is from a study of T cell responses to AZD1222 COVID-19 vaccine. This clone occurred once. Its matching antigen is unknown. Regarding the study as a whole: Unmutated variant regions are reportedly targeted by nearly half of spike-specific TCRs.

The repertoire was sequenced with immunoSEQ multiplex PCR; TCRdb's copy has only in-frame clones and lacks some. The top ten hold over 20% of the sample, which has under 70,000 clones, 84% seen once. The source of this sequence is an adult in good health. Specimen: peripheral blood, collected on day 0 of AZD1222 vaccination.

The CDR3 region has the DNA TGTGCCAGCAGCCAGACAGATAGCTATAATTCACCCCTCCACTTT. Amino acid sequence: CASSQTDSYNSPLHF. The V gene is TRBV3-1 (or the pseudogene TRBV3-2), the J gene TRBJ1-6, with a possible D match to TRBD1 (5 bases). The V end lost 3 bases, the J end lost 3 bases, and 9 bases lay between the germline ends. This CDR3 has 15 residues. Germline values: CDR1 LGHDT, CDR2 YNNKEL (reference sequence).